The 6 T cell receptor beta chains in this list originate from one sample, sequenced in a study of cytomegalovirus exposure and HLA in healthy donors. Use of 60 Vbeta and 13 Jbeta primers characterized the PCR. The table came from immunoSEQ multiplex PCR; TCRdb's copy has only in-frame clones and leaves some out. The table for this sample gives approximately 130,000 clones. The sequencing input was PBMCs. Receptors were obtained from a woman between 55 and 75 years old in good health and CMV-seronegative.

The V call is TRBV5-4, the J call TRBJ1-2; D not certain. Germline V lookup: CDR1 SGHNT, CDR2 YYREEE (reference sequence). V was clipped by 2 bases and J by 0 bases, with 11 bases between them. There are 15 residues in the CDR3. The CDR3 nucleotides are TGTGCCAGCAGCTTAGTTGGGCAGTCTAACTATGGCTACACCTTC. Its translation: CASSLVGQSNYGYTF.

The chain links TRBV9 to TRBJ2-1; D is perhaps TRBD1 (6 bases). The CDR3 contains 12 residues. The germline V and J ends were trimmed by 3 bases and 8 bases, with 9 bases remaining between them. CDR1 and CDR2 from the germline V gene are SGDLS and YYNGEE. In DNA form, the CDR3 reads TGTGCCAGCAGCGGTACAGGGCATGAGCAGTTCTTC. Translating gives CASSGTGHEQFF. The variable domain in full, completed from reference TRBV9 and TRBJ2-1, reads DSGVTQTPKHLITATGQRVTLRCSPRSGDLSVYWYQQSLDQGLQFLIQYYNGEERAKGNILERFSAQQFPDLHSELNLSSLELGDSALYFCASSGTGHEQFFGPGTRLTVL.

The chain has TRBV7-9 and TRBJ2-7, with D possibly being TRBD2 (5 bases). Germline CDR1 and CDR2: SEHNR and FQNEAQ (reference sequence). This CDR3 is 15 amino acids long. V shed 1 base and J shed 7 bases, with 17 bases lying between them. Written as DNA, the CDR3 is TGTGCCAGCAGCTTAGAGCTAGCCCTCACTGGGGAGCAGTACTTC. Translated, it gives CASSLELALTGEQYF.

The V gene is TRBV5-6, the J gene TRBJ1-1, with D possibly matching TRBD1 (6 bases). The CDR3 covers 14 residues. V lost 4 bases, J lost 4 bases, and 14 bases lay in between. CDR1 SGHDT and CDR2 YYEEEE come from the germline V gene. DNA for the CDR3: TGTGCCAGCAGCAAACAGGGTGGGGGCACTGAAGCTTTCTTT. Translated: CASSKQGGGTEAFF. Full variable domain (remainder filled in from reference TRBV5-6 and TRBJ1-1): DAGVTQSPTHLIKTRGQQVTLRCSPKSGHDTVSWYQQALGQGPQFIFQYYEEEERQRGNFPDRFSGHQFPNYSSELNVNALLLGDSALYLCASSKQGGGTEAFFGQGTRLTVV.

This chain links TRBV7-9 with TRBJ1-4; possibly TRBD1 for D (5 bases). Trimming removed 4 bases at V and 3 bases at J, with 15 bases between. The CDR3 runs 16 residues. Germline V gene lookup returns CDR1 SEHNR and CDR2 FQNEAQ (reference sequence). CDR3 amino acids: CASSSRGGVANEKLFF. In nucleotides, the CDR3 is TGTGCCAGCAGCTCTCGGGGGGGGGTCGCTAATGAAAAACTGTTTTTT. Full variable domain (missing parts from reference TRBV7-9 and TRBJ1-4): DTGVSQNPRHKITKRGQNVTFRCDPISEHNRLYWYRQTLGQGPEFLTYFQNEAQLEKSRLLSDRFSAERPKGSFSTLEIQRTEQGDSAMYLCASSSRGGVANEKLFFGSGTQLSVL.

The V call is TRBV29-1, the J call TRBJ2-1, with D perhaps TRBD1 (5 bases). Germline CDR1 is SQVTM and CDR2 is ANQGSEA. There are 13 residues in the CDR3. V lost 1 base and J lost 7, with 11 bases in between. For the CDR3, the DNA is TGCAGCGTTGAAGGGGGCTTTGTGAATGAGCAGTTCTTC. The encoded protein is CSVEGGFVNEQFF.